The present T cell receptor (beta chain) was sequenced within a study of cytomegalovirus exposure and HLA in healthy donors. Worth noting for this clone: What it binds is not known.

Points from the study as a whole: It was reported that the classifier diagnosed cytomegalovirus status with high specificity and sensitivity in both the original and validation cohorts. By HLA locus, TCR association rates varied in a later analysis, with DRB1 showing the most and HLA-C the fewest.

The CDR3 is made up of 13 amino acids. With 5 bases clipped from V and 7 bases from J, the junction kept 5 bases outside the gene matches. Germline assignment: CDR1 SEHNR and CDR2 FQNEAQ (reference sequence). Primers: 60 Vbeta forward and 13 Jbeta reverse. TCRdb's table, derived via immunoSEQ multiplex PCR, lists solely in-frame clones and lacks some. There are 78,000 or so clones in the sample; approximately 84% occur only once, and 2% to 2.5% lies in the top ten. Sequences were obtained from PBMCs. V is TRBV7-9 and J is TRBJ2-1; 7 bases agree with TRBD2. This TCR came from a woman between 50 and 59 years old in good health and CMV-seronegative. CDR3 in amino acids: CASSLGTKNEQFF. CDR3 DNA: TGTGCCAGCAGCCTCGGGACTAAAAATGAGCAGTTCTTC.